This T cell receptor beta chain derives from a study of Ad26.COV2.S vaccination and SARS-CoV-2 variants. Whole-study context: It was the COV1001 Ad26.COV2.S trial arm that included the donor. General study points: Possible underestimation of total T cell responses by the TCR breadth and depth analyses was noted. After vaccination, substantial breadth of spike-specific CD8+ and CD4+ responses was reported.

The CDR3 spans 15 residues. Germline CDR1 GTSNPN, CDR2 SVGIG (reference sequence). Unmatched junction bases numbered 1, after V lost 1 base and J lost 3 bases. As for treatment: about 20 received Ad26.COV2.S at low or high dose, single or two shots; roughly 5 received placebo; per-sample allocation not given. Day 63 following the first vaccine or placebo injection was when the samples were taken. Generated by immunoSEQ multiplex PCR, the TCRdb table keeps only in-frame clones and is missing some. The sample lists under 300,000 clones, around nine tenths occurring once. Of note for this clone: No antigen is known for it.

Here the sequenced sample was peripheral blood, taken in a trial of Ad26.COV2.S vaccine versus placebo. The chain recombines TRBV30 with TRBJ1-3; 12 bases fit TRBD1. The TCR was taken from a person between 18 and 65 years old who received the Ad26.COV2.S COVID-19 vaccine or a placebo. CDR3 loop: CAWSGDRGHGNTIYF. Written as DNA, the CDR3 is TGTGCCTGGAGTGGGGACAGGGGGCATGGAAACACCATATATTTT.